This T cell receptor beta chain comes out of a study of T cells in Graves' hyperthyroidism and ophthalmopathy. Study findings and constraints: Separation of ophthalmopathy from stable hyperthyroidism was achieved by a 13 V-J model.

Not enrolled were patients with uncontrolled infection, other autoimmune disease, pregnancy or lactation. The CDR3 extends over 15 amino acids. V shed 3 bases and J 1 base; nucleotides not matched to a gene: 1. Germline V gives CDR1 MGHRA, CDR2 YSYEKL. In this sample, this clonotype turned up many times. Its antigen is undetermined. Authors of the study amplified TCR beta CDR3 regions from RNA transcripts. With the HTBI primer set, the TCR CDR3 went through a first round of RT-PCR. TCRdb reprocessed the multiplex PCR reads with MiXCR, giving one entry per CDR3 protein. The data contain a few hundred thousand distinct CDR3 sequences, approximately 13% of them singletons.

The chain uses TRBV4-1 and TRBJ2-3; 10 bases align to TRBD2. This TCR came from a young woman with Graves' hyperthyroidism. Material for sequencing was blood. The DNA of the CDR3 is TGCGCCAGCAGCCATGGGACTAGCGGCACAGATACGCAGTATTTT. It encodes CASSHGTSGTDTQYF.